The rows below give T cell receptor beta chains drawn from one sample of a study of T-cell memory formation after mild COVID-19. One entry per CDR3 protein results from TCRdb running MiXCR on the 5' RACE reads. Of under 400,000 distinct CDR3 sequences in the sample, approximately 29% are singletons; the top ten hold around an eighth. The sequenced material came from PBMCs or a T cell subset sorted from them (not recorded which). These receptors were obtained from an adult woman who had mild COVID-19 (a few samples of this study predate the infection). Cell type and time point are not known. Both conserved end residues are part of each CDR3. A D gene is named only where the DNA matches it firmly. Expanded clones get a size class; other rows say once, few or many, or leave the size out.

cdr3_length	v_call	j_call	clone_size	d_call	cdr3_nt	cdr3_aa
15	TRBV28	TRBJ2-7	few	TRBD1	TGTGCCAGCAGATCTGCCGCGACAGGGGGCGGCGAGCAGTACTTC	CASRSAATGGGEQYF
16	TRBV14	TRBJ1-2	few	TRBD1	TGTGCCAGCAGCCAAACCCGCGGACAGGGTGGCTATGGCTACACCTTC	CASSQTRGQGGYGYTF
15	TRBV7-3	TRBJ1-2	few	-	TGTGCCAGCAGCTTAAGTGCAGAGGCTAACTATGGCTACACCTTC	CASSLSAEANYGYTF
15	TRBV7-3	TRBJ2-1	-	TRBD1	TGTGCCAGCAGCCGCACAGGGGGACCCGGCAATGAGCAGTTCTTC	CASSRTGGPGNEQFF
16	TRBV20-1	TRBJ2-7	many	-	TGCAGTGCTAGAGGGGGTGGGGTCTCTCCCTCCTACGAGCAGTACTTC	CSARGGGVSPSYEQYF
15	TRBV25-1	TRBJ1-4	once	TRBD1	TGTGCCAGCAGTAACCCGGGACAGGGAGGCGAAAAACTGTTTTTT	CASSNPGQGGEKLFF
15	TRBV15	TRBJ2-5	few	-	TGTGCCACCAGCACGGGCCTGACCCCCCAAGAGACCCAGTACTTC	CATSTGLTPQETQYF
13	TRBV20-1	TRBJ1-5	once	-	TGCAGTGCGGATGGGCGGTACAATCAGCCCCAGCATTTT	CSADGRYNQPQHF
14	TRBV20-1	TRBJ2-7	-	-	TGCAGTGCTAGAGATAGGCAGAGCTCCTACGAGCAGTACTTC	CSARDRQSSYEQYF
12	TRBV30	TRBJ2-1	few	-	TGTGCCTGGAGTGACAAGTTCAATGAGCAGTTCTTC	CAWSDKFNEQFF
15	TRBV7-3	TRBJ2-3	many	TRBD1	TGTGCCAGCTCACCACGGACAGGGGGCACAGATACGCAGTATTTT	CASSPRTGGTDTQYF
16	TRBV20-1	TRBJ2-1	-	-	TGCAGTGCTAGAGATCGGGGTACGGTATGGCACAATGAGCAGTTCTTC	CSARDRGTVWHNEQFF
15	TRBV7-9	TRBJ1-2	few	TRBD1	TGTGCCAGCAGCTTACTGCAGGACAGGGGCGGCGGCTACACCTTC	CASSLLQDRGGGYTF
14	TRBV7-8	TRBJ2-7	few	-	TGTGCCAGCAGCTCGACAGAGAGCTCCTACGAGCAGTACTTC	CASSSTESSYEQYF
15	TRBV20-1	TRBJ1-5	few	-	TGCAGTGCTAGAGGCCTCCTCGGGTACGATCAGCCCCAGCATTTT	CSARGLLGYDQPQHF
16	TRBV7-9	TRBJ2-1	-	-	TGTGCCAGCACCACCGAGCTAGGGCCGGGGTACAATGAGCAGTTCTTC	CASTTELGPGYNEQFF